The 15 T cell receptor beta chains reported below all come from one sample, sequenced in a study of regulatory T cells in long-lasting Graves disease. Assembly of TCR beta libraries relied on iRepertoire HTBI primers together with Arm-PCR of CDR3 regions. TCRdb reanalysed the multiplex PCR reads using MiXCR and keeps one entry per CDR3 protein. The sample includes 250,000 to 400,000 distinct CDR3 sequences, over 15% of them seen just once. Time point reported: newly diagnosed GD, antithyroid drugs for less than 3 months. Making the TCR library involved RNA that had been extracted from PBMCs. The sequences come from peripheral blood mononuclear cells (PBMCs), collected at new diagnosis, from a patient treated with antithyroid drugs. The source is a female donor with Graves disease.

This rearrangement joins TRBV5-1 to TRBJ2-7, with TRBD1 identical over 7 bases. The trim removed 2 bases at V and 4 bases at J, leaving 9 bases unmatched. The CDR3 spans 15 residues. Germline values: CDR1 SGHRS, CDR2 YFSETQ. The CDR3, as DNA: TGCGCCAGCAGCTTATGGGGGACAGTGAGTTACGAGCAGTACTTC. It encodes CASSLWGTVSYEQYF. Combining the CDR3 with reference TRBV5-1 and TRBJ2-7 gives the whole variable domain KAGVTQTPRYLIKTRGQQVTLSCSPISGHRSVSWYQQTPGQGLQFLFEYFSETQRNKGNFPGRFSGRQFSNSRSEMNVSTLELGDSALYLCASSLWGTVSYEQYFGPGTRLTVT.

The gene calls are TRBV27 and TRBJ1-5; tentative D call: TRBD1 (6 bases). The CDR3 consists of 17 residues. Germline V lookup: CDR1 MNHEY, CDR2 SMNVEV (reference sequence). V was cut by 6 bases and J by 2 bases, with 20 bases left in between. CDR3 loop: CASSPWAGDWRNQPQHF. The CDR3 DNA sequence: TGTGCCAGCAGCCCCTGGGCAGGGGATTGGCGCAATCAGCCCCAGCATTTT.

This clonotype occurred a few times. An end of the junction differs from the germline gene, which may be a read error. V usage is TRBV9 and J usage is TRBJ1-2; D is possibly TRBD1 (6 bases). The CDR3 spans 15 residues. CDR1 is SGDLS and CDR2 is YYNGEE in the germline V gene. The CDR3 spells CASSVEGDLNYGHTF. In nucleotides, the CDR3 is TGTGCCAGCAGCGTAGAGGGGGATCTTAACTATGGCCACACCTTC.

This chain links TRBV2 with TRBJ2-3; D is undetermined. V was pared by 6 bases and J by 11 bases, with 18 bases between. CDR1 is SNHLY, CDR2 FYNNEI, per germline. CDR3 size: 13 residues. In nucleotides, the CDR3 is TGTGCCAGCAGCCAGATGGGATCCTCGTTGCAGTATTTT. Encoded protein: CASSQMGSSLQYF. Based on the CDR3 plus reference TRBV2 and TRBJ2-3, the full variable domain is EPEVTQTPSHQVTQMGQEVILRCVPISNHLYFYWYRQILGQKVEFLVSFYNNEISEKSEIFDDQFSVERPDGSNFTLKIRSTKLEDSAMYFCASSQMGSSLQYFGPGTRLTVL.

With respect to this clonotype: A much larger clone lies a single base off, so this may be a read error. V is TRBV6-2 or TRBV6-3 and J is TRBJ2-3, with 8 bases matching TRBD1. V lost 2 bases and J lost 2; bases outside the gene matches: 15. The germline V gene encodes CDR1 MNHEY and CDR2 SVGEGT. The CDR3 has 19 amino acids. CDR3 in amino acids: CASSYRTNGQGEPTDTQYF. The CDR3 coding sequence is TGTGCCAGCAGTTACCGGACGAATGGACAGGGCGAACCCACAGATACGCAGTATTTT.

Ten or more counts support this clonotype. This chain links TRBV19 with TRBJ2-1, with a possible D match to TRBD1 (6 bases). CDR3 length: 14 residues. V was cut by 10 bases and J by 2 bases, with 15 bases left in between. Germline-derived CDR1 and CDR2 are LNHDA and SQIVND (reference sequence). The chain's CDR3 is CATCQGSPYNEQFF. The DNA for the CDR3 is TGTGCCACCTGTCAGGGGAGCCCCTACAATGAGCAGTTCTTC.

This clonotype was detected ten times or more. The chain has TRBV19 and TRBJ2-2, with TRBD1 matching over 8 bases. V lost 5 bases and J lost 4; bases outside the gene matches: 3. The germline V gene encodes CDR1 LNHDA and CDR2 SQIVND (reference sequence). This CDR3 has 14 residues. The CDR3 DNA is TGTGCCAGTAGTCGGACAGGGACCACCGGGGAGCTGTTTTTT. Encoded protein: CASSRTGTTGELFF.

This clonotype was seen many times. The V gene is TRBV14, the J gene TRBJ2-3; 10 bases match TRBD2. CDR1 is SGHDN, CDR2 FVKESK, per germline. The CDR3 is 15 amino acids. The V and J ends lost 6 bases and 4 bases, in that order; junction bases with no gene match: 7. DNA for the CDR3: TGTGCCAGCAGGGCCGGGACTAGCGCGGCAGATACGCAGTATTTT. Translation: CASRAGTSAADTQYF.

This clonotype was counted at least ten times. The gene calls are TRBV11-1 and TRBJ2-5, with TRBD1 identical over 9 bases. This CDR3 contains 16 residues. Germline V gives CDR1 SGHAT, CDR2 FQDESV (reference sequence). V dropped 4 bases and J dropped 3; count of bases not matched to a gene: 9. The CDR3 region has the DNA TGTGCCAGCAGCTCGGGGAAGCGGGACAGGGAAGAGACCCAGTACTTC. Its translation is CASSSGKRDREETQYF.

J is TRBJ2-1 and V is TRBV29-1; possible D gene TRBD2, 5 bases. V lost 3 bases and J lost 8, with 14 bases in between. CDR3 length: 13 amino acids. Germline CDR1 and CDR2: SQVTM and ANQGSEA. CDR3 in amino acids: CSVDRWESDEQFF. CDR3 DNA: TGCAGCGTTGACCGTTGGGAGTCCGATGAGCAGTTCTTC.

This clonotype was recorded at least ten times. This chain joins TRBV19 and TRBJ2-7; 13 bases line up with TRBD2. Germline V gives CDR1 LNHDA, CDR2 SQIVND (reference sequence). The CDR3 contains 16 residues. V lost 3 bases and J lost 1; bases outside the gene matches: 3. The CDR3 is CASSIRLAGGSYEQYF. As DNA, the CDR3 is TGTGCCAGTAGTATCCGACTAGCGGGAGGTTCCTACGAGCAGTACTTC. Based on the CDR3 plus reference TRBV19 and TRBJ2-7, the full variable domain is DGGITQSPKYLFRKEGQNVTLSCEQNLNHDAMYWYRQDPGQGLRLIYYSQIVNDFQKGDIAEGYSVSREKKESFPLTVTSAQKNPTAFYLCASSIRLAGGSYEQYFGPGTRLTVT.

This chain uses TRBV24-1 with TRBJ1-2; possible D gene TRBD1, 6 bases. V shed 1 base and J shed 6 bases, with 8 bases lying between them. In germline, CDR1 is KGHDR, CDR2 SFDVKD. The CDR3 length is 13 residues. CDR3 sequence (DNA): TGTGCCACCAGTGATTTAGCAGGGGATGGCTACACCTTC. Encoded protein: CATSDLAGDGYTF.

At least ten counts were recorded for this clonotype. The chain couples TRBV7-2 to TRBJ1-2; 7 positions agree with TRBD1. V lost 5 bases and J lost 5; bases outside the gene matches: 5. The CDR3 is 13 amino acids. Germline CDR1 and CDR2: SGHTA and FQGNSA. The CDR3 DNA reads TGTGCCAGCAGCACTCCGGGACAGTATGGCTACACCTTC. It is translated as CASSTPGQYGYTF.

This clonotype was recorded at least ten times. The chain uses TRBV2 and TRBJ2-6, with D perhaps being TRBD1 or TRBD2 (5 bases each). CDR1 and CDR2 (germline): SNHLY, FYNNEI. This CDR3 region has 17 residues. V lost 0 bases to trimming and J lost 4 bases, with 13 bases between them. DNA for the CDR3: TGTGCCAGCAGTGAAGCGCGTGGGGGTGGAGGGGCCAACGTCCTGACTTTC. It specifies CASSEARGGGGANVLTF.

The sample holds a few counts of this clonotype. Lacking the conserved final phenylalanine or tryptophan, this CDR3 likely reflects a read error. This sequence joins TRBV28 and TRBJ2-4; possibly TRBD1 for D (5 bases). Trimming stripped 2 bases from V and 4 bases from J, with 12 bases between. Germline V gene lookup returns CDR1 MDHEN and CDR2 SYDVKM. The CDR3 loop spans 15 amino acids. This CDR3 is CASSLRGASKNIQYL. In DNA form, the CDR3 reads TGTGCCAGCAGTTTAAGGGGTGCCTCAAAAAACATTCAGTACCTC.